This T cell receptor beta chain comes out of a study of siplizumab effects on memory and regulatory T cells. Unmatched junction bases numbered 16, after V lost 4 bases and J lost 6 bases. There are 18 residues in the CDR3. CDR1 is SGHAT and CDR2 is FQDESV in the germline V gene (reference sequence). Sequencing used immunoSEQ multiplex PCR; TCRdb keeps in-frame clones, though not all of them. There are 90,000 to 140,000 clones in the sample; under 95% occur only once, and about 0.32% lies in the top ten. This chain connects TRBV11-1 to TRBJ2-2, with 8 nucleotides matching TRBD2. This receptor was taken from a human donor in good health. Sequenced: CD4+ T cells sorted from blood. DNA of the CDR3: TGTGCCAGCAGCTACAACAAGGGTGCGGGAGGCGGTTCCGGGGAGCTGTTTTTT. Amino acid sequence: CASSYNKGAGGGSGELFF.